Below are 12 T cell receptor beta chains sequenced from a single sample in a study of T cells in Graves' hyperthyroidism and ophthalmopathy (dated by TCRdb to between 2017 and 2020). Library method: multiplex PCR. TCRdb names Illumina HiSeq 2000 as the instrument used. TCR beta CDR3 regions were amplified from RNA transcripts. A first-round RT-PCR of the TCR CDR3 used the HTBI primer set with the Qiagen OneStep RT-PCR kit. Through fastp at Q25 and MiXCR, TCRdb rebuilt clones from the public reads, retaining in-frame beta chains. A single entry per CDR3 protein holds the most common genes and DNA from its merged rows. For this sample there are 490,000 or so distinct CDR3 sequences; 15% to 20% appear just once. The ten largest clonotypes hold over 45% of the sample. The sequenced sample consisted of blood. The receptors originated from a man aged 40-49 years with Graves' ophthalmopathy.

The J gene is TRBJ2-1, the V gene TRBV19, with 9 bases identical to TRBD2. This CDR3 has 13 residues. Trimming cost V 4 bases and J 5 bases; bases outside gene matches: 0. Looked up from germline, CDR1 is LNHDA and CDR2 is SQIVND (reference sequence). This chain's CDR3 is CASSSGGDNEQFF. In nucleotides, the CDR3 is TGTGCCAGTAGTAGCGGGGGGGACAATGAGCAGTTCTTC.

This chain uses TRBV29-1 with TRBJ1-1; no definite D call. The CDR3 totals 13 residues. Trimming shortened V by 4 bases and J by 0 bases, and 9 bases separated the two germline ends. The germline V gene encodes CDR1 SQVTM and CDR2 ANQGSEA. The CDR3 sequence: CSVGPRLNTEAFF. The CDR3 region has the DNA TGCAGCGTTGGGCCCAGGCTGAACACTGAAGCTTTCTTT.

This clonotype was seen only a few times. The chain recombines TRBV5-1 with TRBJ2-1; a possible D gene is TRBD2 (5 bases). This CDR3 is 15 amino acids long. The ends were cut back, 1 base at V and 2 bases at J, with 10 bases in the middle. Germline V CDR1 and CDR2: SGHRS, YFSETQ. The CDR3 here is CASSLQEGTYNEQFF. In DNA, the CDR3 is TGCGCCAGCAGCTTGCAAGAGGGTACCTACAATGAGCAGTTCTTC.

V gene TRBV29-1 combines with J gene TRBJ2-1, with a tentative D call TRBD2 (6 bases). The V gene lost 6 bases and the J gene lost 2 bases, with 17 bases spanning the gap. The CDR3 runs to 15 residues. The germline V gene has CDR1 SQVTM and CDR2 ANQGSEA. The CDR3, as DNA: TGCAGCGTCCCTACCTGGCGGGGAACCTACAATGAGCAGTTCTTC. It specifies CSVPTWRGTYNEQFF.

With regard to this clonotype: A single base separates this from a much larger clone, so it may be a read error. V usage is TRBV3-1 and J usage is TRBJ2-5; 8 bases match TRBD2. The tail of the sequence fits TRBJ2-1 better, so the J call may be wrong. This CDR3 is 15 amino acids long. Germline loops: CDR1 LGHDT, CDR2 YNNKEL (reference sequence). This CDR3 reads CASSQTSGTPETQFF. The CDR3 DNA reads as TGTGCCAGCAGCCAAACTAGCGGCACCCCAGAGACCCAGTTCTTC.

This clonotype showed up many times. The rearrangement links TRBV28 to TRBJ2-7; TRBD1 is a possible D gene (6 bases). The V end lost 3 bases, the J end lost 5 bases, and 14 bases lay between the germline ends. CDR1 is MDHEN, CDR2 SYDVKM, per germline. This CDR3 comprises 14 residues. CDR3 in amino acids: CASSFSVGGNEQYF. The CDR3, as DNA: TGTGCCAGCAGTTTTAGTGTTGGGGGCAACGAGCAGTACTTC.

The table lists this clonotype with many counts. The CDR3: CASSSLTSGGPTGELFF. The CDR3 bases are TGTGCCAGCAGCTCCCTGACTAGCGGGGGGCCCACCGGGGAGCTGTTTTTT. V usage is TRBV11-3 and J usage is TRBJ2-2, with 13 bases fitting TRBD2. V gave up 4 bases and J gave up 4 bases; unmatched junction bases: 6. The germline V gene encodes CDR1 SGHNT and CDR2 YENEEA. The CDR3 covers 17 residues.

This clonotype was detected once. This chain uses TRBV19 with TRBJ2-1, with 9 bases lining up with TRBD1. This CDR3 has 16 amino acids. Losses at the gene ends were 3 bases for V and 2 bases for J; bases not matched to a gene: 5. CDR1 LNHDA and CDR2 SQIVND come from the germline V gene (reference sequence). The CDR3: CASSMLQGATYNEQFF. The DNA for the CDR3 is TGTGCCAGTAGTATGTTACAGGGGGCTACCTACAATGAGCAGTTCTTC.

This clonotype came up a few times. The chain uses TRBV6-1 and TRBJ1-1, with D unclear. The germline gives CDR1 MNHNS, CDR2 SASEGT. V was shortened by 10 bases and J by 4 bases, with 16 bases between the two germline ends. The CDR3 spans 13 residues. The CDR3 DNA reads TGTGCCACATTACTGGGAGAGGGCACTGAAGCTTTCTTT. Translating it yields CATLLGEGTEAFF.

This rearrangement joins TRBV13 to TRBJ2-1; 10 bases are a match to TRBD1. Germline CDR1 is PRHDT and CDR2 is FYEKMQ (reference sequence). The J segment lost 0 bases and the V segment lost 3 bases, leaving 14 bases of the junction unmatched. The CDR3 contains 20 residues. The CDR3 nucleotides are TGTGCCAGCAGCTTCGGGGCGGGGACAGGGGATAGGAGCTCCTACAATGAGCAGTTCTTC. It encodes CASSFGAGTGDRSSYNEQFF.

The sample holds a few counts of this clonotype. This chain connects TRBV10-3 to TRBJ1-4; the D is unclear. The V gene lost 4 bases and the J gene lost 2 bases, with 8 bases spanning the gap. CDR3 length: 14 amino acids. Germline values: CDR1 ENHRY, CDR2 SYGVKD. The CDR3 DNA reads TGTGCCATCAGTGCCAGGTCTACTAATGAAAAACTGTTTTTT. This codes for CAISARSTNEKLFF.

The V call is TRBV29-1, the J call TRBJ2-1; TRBD2 matches at 12 bases. The CDR3 sequence is 15 residues long. Germline V lookup: CDR1 SQVTM, CDR2 ANQGSEA. Trimming took 1 base from V and 7 from J; bases not matched to a gene: 5. CDR3 loop: CSVEGTGLAGNEQFF. The CDR3 bases are TGCAGCGTTGAAGGGACGGGACTAGCGGGTAATGAGCAGTTCTTC.